Here is one TCR beta chain with its context. This clonotype was observed many times. The clone's antigen remains unknown. No clone much larger than this one lies a single base away; base qualities are absent. The data were obtained in a study of response to subunit inactivated influenza vaccine (dated by TCRdb to 2016 to 2019). With regard to the full study: To follow how T cells responded to a trivalent subunit inactivated influenza vaccine, the researchers relied on deep quantitative profiling of the T cell receptor repertoire.

From the germline V gene, CDR1 is MDHEN and CDR2 is SYDVKM. Inclusive of the bounding cysteine and phenylalanine, the CDR3 is 15 residues long. CDR3 DNA is the only sequence kept; it has 45 bases, read in frame from the first base. V is trimmed back by 4 bases and J by 5 bases, and the junction contains 4 bases that no gene match accounts for. Library creation used RT-PCR. Sequencing relied on an Illumina HiSeq 2500. TCRdb reprocessing: public reads trimmed at Q25 with fastp, clones called with MiXCR, in-frame beta chains kept. Identical CDR3 protein sequences are pooled into one entry, listed with their most common genes and DNA. The sample has about 570,000 distinct CDR3 sequences on record, roughly 12% of them singletons. About 10% of the sample belongs to the ten largest clones. Here is what the overall study found, with its caveats: The authors suggested that each seasonal influenza vaccination may recruit only a limited number of new T cells.

The sample was also linked to a second study, of T cells expressing NK-cell markers. Per that second paper: TCR beta cDNA libraries were prepared using 5'RACE template switching, which introduced a universal primer site and unique molecular identifiers. Three sorted T-cell subsets (CD3+CD56+NKG2C+, CD3+CD56+NKG2C- and CD3+CD56-NKG2C+) from 8 or 9 donors had their TCR beta-chain repertoires profiled. Among the eight sequenced donors, only one was HCMV-seronegative, while the other seven were HCMV-seropositive. To restrict sorting to alphabetaTCR-expressing T cells, an anti-gammadeltaTCR antibody was added in several experiments. For five or six donors, the dominant CD3+CD56+NKG2C+ clonotypes were among the top 10 CD8+ clonotypes and accounted for roughly 1.0-8% of CD8+ T cells. Those dominant clonotypes were again the most abundant among CD3+CD56-NKG2C+ cells in a handful of donors, at roughly 28.3-65%. Whether the expanded NKG2C-expressing T cell clones were specific for HCMV antigens remained unclear. The eight sequenced donors were randomly selected healthy volunteers, three men and five women. A commercial ELISA kit detecting HCMV-specific IgG in serum was used to determine HCMV serostatus. Ficoll density gradient centrifugation was used to isolate peripheral blood mononuclear cells from blood. For roughly 6 donors, bulk peripheral blood T-cell repertoires were also sequenced from unsorted PBMC. Priming for cDNA synthesis came from the TCR beta constant segment, and two successive PCR amplification steps followed. Illumina HiSeq 2000/2500, MiSeq or NextSeq was used to sequence libraries as 2 x 150 bp reads. MIGEC was used to demultiplex reads and group reads by UMI, and MiTCR was used to assemble and quantify clonotypes. To exclude erroneous sequences, any TCR cDNA sequence not supported by at least two reads was discarded. Downstream repertoire analysis used the tcR package, and clonotypes were matched across fractions by CDR3 nucleotide sequence plus V segment. VDJmatch was used to annotate antigen specificity against VDJdb, with one amino acid substitution in CDR3 permitted.

In this chain, TRBV28 is recombined with TRBJ1-6; the central 8 bases match TRBD1. The sequenced sample was PBMCs from blood, obtained on the day of vaccination. This clonotype originated in a man aged 50-60 years who received an inactivated influenza vaccine. Donor details come from another sample of the same person, matched by shared clones. The sequenced DNA: TGTGCCAGCAGTTCCGGACAGGGAAATAATTCACCCCTCCACTTT. Its amino acids are CASSSGQGNNSPLHF.